These T cell receptor beta chains were read from a single sample in a study of blood T cell repertoires in COVID-19. TCRdb keeps only in-frame clones here, not all; method: immunoSEQ multiplex PCR. The data hold some 120,000 clones, with roughly 80% observed a single time. The sequenced sample was peripheral blood. The receptors were gathered from a human donor in a cohort sampled during active COVID-19. Both conserved end residues are part of each CDR3. Each record gives: J gene, CDR3 length, clone size, D gene, V gene, CDR3 protein, CDR3 DNA. A D gene is named only where the DNA matches it firmly. Rows may omit the clone size; those that give it use once, few, many or a size class.

J: TRBJ1-2
length: 15
size: .
D: .
V: TRBV27
CDR3: CASSLHRASVRRYTF
DNA: TGTGCCAGCAGTTTACACAGGGCTTCCGTGAGACGCTACACCTTC

J: TRBJ1-1
length: 14
size: few
D: .
V: TRBV29-1
CDR3: CSVLSGSRDTEAFF
DNA: TGCAGCGTCCTATCGGGGTCGCGCGACACTGAAGCTTTCTTT

J: TRBJ2-7
length: 20
size: .
D: TRBD2
V: TRBV12-5
CDR3: CASGLVRLAGDLLFRYEQYF
DNA: TGTGCTAGTGGTTTGGTGAGACTAGCGGGAGATCTTTTGTTCCGCTACGAGCAGTACTTC

J: TRBJ2-1
length: 15
size: few
D: .
V: TRBV11-2
CDR3: CASRQTRGAVDEQFF
DNA: TGTGCCAGCAGACAAACCCGGGGGGCGGTGGATGAGCAGTTCTTC

J: TRBJ1-1
length: 13
size: .
D: TRBD1
V: TRBV30
CDR3: CAWTGTANTEAFF
DNA: TGTGCCTGGACCGGGACAGCCAACACTGAAGCTTTCTTT

J: TRBJ1-2
length: 15
size: .
D: TRBD1
V: TRBV6-6
CDR3: CASSGTANSYYGYTF
DNA: TGTGCCAGCTCCGGGACAGCAAATTCGTACTATGGCTACACCTTC

J: TRBJ1-1
length: 17
size: few
D: TRBD1
V: TRBV5-1
CDR3: CASSSPGQGLMNTEAFF
DNA: TGCGCCAGCAGCTCCCCGGGACAGGGGCTAATGAACACTGAAGCTTTCTTT

J: TRBJ2-7
length: 14
size: .
D: .
V: TRBV6-6
CDR3: CASSYLQDPREQYF
DNA: TGTGCCAGCAGTTACTTACAGGACCCGCGGGAGCAGTACTTC

J: TRBJ1-2
length: 13
size: .
D: TRBD1
V: TRBV12-3/TRBV12-4
CDR3: CASSQQGDYGYTF
DNA: TGTGCCAGCAGCCAACAGGGGGACTATGGCTACACCTTC

J: TRBJ2-7
length: 15
size: .
D: TRBD1
V: TRBV7-9
CDR3: CASSGDRVGPYEQYF
DNA: TGTGCCAGCAGCGGGGACAGGGTAGGACCCTACGAGCAGTACTTC

J: TRBJ2-7
length: 14
size: .
D: TRBD2
V: TRBV6-1
CDR3: CASSERREVYEQYF
DNA: TGTGCCAGCAGTGAAAGGCGGGAGGTCTACGAGCAGTACTTC

J: TRBJ2-3
length: 14
size: .
D: .
V: TRBV6-5
CDR3: CASKPSSVTDTQYF
DNA: TGTGCCAGCAAGCCCTCCAGCGTCACAGATACGCAGTATTTT

J: TRBJ1-4
length: 14
size: .
D: .
V: TRBV6-6
CDR3: CASSYSVTGEKLFF
DNA: TGTGCCAGCAGTTACTCGGTGACAGGTGAAAAACTGTTTTTT

J: TRBJ2-5
length: 15
size: .
D: TRBD2
V: TRBV7-6
CDR3: CASRLTGGASETQYF
DNA: TGTGCCAGCAGGTTAACGGGGGGGGCCTCGGAGACCCAGTACTTC

J: TRBJ1-5
length: 16
size: once
D: .
V: TRBV5-6
CDR3: CASSLSRTKNNQPQHF
DNA: TGTGCCAGCAGCTTGTCCAGAACAAAAAATAATCAGCCCCAGCATTTT

J: TRBJ1-2
length: 15
size: .
D: TRBD1
V: TRBV5-1
CDR3: CASSVGTATNYGYTF
DNA: TGCGCCAGCAGCGTAGGGACAGCGACTAACTATGGCTACACCTTC

J: TRBJ2-6
length: 18
size: .
D: TRBD2
V: TRBV5-1
CDR3: CASSLKLAGGPGANVLTF
DNA: TGCGCCAGCAGCTTGAAGCTAGCGGGGGGGCCTGGGGCCAACGTCCTGACTTTC

J: TRBJ1-1
length: 15
size: .
D: TRBD1
V: TRBV6-5
CDR3: CASRGQGSYNTEAFF
DNA: TGTGCCAGCAGAGGACAGGGGTCATATAACACTGAAGCTTTCTTT

J: TRBJ1-1
length: 14
size: .
D: .
V: TRBV2
CDR3: CASSASRANTEAFF
DNA: TGTGCCAGCAGTGCCTCCAGGGCGAACACTGAAGCTTTCTTT

J: TRBJ2-7
length: 13
size: few
D: TRBD2
V: TRBV30
CDR3: CARRPAGVDEQYF
DNA: TGTGCCCGCCGTCCGGCGGGAGTGGACGAGCAGTACTTC

J: TRBJ1-1
length: 12
size: .
D: TRBD1
V: TRBV6-6
CDR3: CASSYSRDSAFF
DNA: TGTGCCAGCAGTTACTCCAGGGACAGCGCTTTCTTT

J: TRBJ1-1
length: 14
size: few
D: .
V: TRBV5-4
CDR3: CASSNIGQNTEAFF
DNA: TGTGCCAGCAGCAACATAGGACAGAACACTGAAGCTTTCTTT

J: TRBJ2-3
length: 15
size: .
D: TRBD2
V: TRBV5-1
CDR3: CASSFLTGGPDTQYF
DNA: TGCGCCAGCAGCTTCCTAACGGGAGGGCCAGATACGCAGTATTTT

J: TRBJ2-7
length: 13
size: .
D: TRBD1
V: TRBV7-9
CDR3: CASSAEGAHEQYF
DNA: TGTGCCAGCAGCGCTGAGGGGGCTCACGAGCAGTACTTC

J: TRBJ2-3
length: 17
size: .
D: .
V: TRBV18
CDR3: CASPPNGGGGTTDTQYF
DNA: TGTGCCAGCCCCCCCAACGGGGGCGGGGGTACCACAGATACGCAGTATTTT

J: TRBJ1-1
length: 16
size: .
D: .
V: TRBV27
CDR3: CASRAQYRVGNTEAFF
DNA: TGTGCCAGCAGAGCACAATACAGGGTCGGGAACACTGAAGCTTTCTTT

J: TRBJ1-1
length: 18
size: few
D: .
V: TRBV10-1
CDR3: CASSESTQPGGADTEAFF
DNA: TGCGCCAGCAGTGAGTCGACCCAACCGGGGGGCGCAGACACTGAAGCTTTCTTT

J: TRBJ2-5
length: 15
size: once
D: .
V: TRBV10-1
CDR3: CASSGSTGTGETQYF
DNA: TGCGCCAGCAGTGGATCAACAGGGACGGGGGAGACCCAGTACTTC